The entry below gives a single TCR beta chain sequence along with its context. The specificity of this receptor is unknown. No much larger clone exists at a distance of one base, and base qualities are not known. Participants in the prospective study were aged roughly 18 to 100 years, lived in about two dozen United States geographic areas, and enrolled through a virtual design. In the prospective study, participants were assigned to cohorts based on the clinical history participants reported in a screening survey and a study questionnaire. Mobile phlebotomists in the prospective study collected whole blood, serum and a nasopharyngeal or oropharyngeal swab from every participant. Prospective study participants could optionally give additional blood draws and questionnaires over an approximately 2-month period. Prospective study blood samples were shipped either frozen or at room temperature before DNA extraction.

The data originate from a study of blood T cell repertoires in COVID-19 (dated by TCRdb to between 2020 and 2021). Study-level background: Recovered participants in ImmuneRACE Cohort 3 were defined as having two consecutive negative NP/OP PCR tests, clearance from a healthcare professional, or resolution of symptoms. Samples from collaborators originated in the United States, Italy and Spain and spanned both the acute and convalescent phases of COVID-19. The material from the prospective study consisted of cDNA or gDNA derived from T cells, B-cell-depleted T cells, or PBMCs. Subjects who had been exposed to COVID-19, were actively infected with it, or had recovered from it provided the deeply sampled blood TCRbeta repertoires that made up the dataset. The repertoires were made available in a free public database intended to serve as a resource for research on the immune response to SARS-CoV-2. The samples were drawn from two sources: the first 160 participants of the ongoing ImmuneRACE study, and 1,000 to 1,500 subjects contributed by 6 global collaborators. Nearly every sample came with metadata listing a de-identified subject ID, COVID-19 status, age in years and sex. Where available, HLA class I and class II types were taken from metadata supplied by the sample provider and were not determined by assay-based typing.

Study-wide conclusions, independent of this receptor: The amount of clinical and demographic metadata varied by source and participant and was provided uncurated.

TCRbeta CDR3 regions were amplified from genomic DNA by means of the immunoSEQ Assay, a bias-controlled multiplex PCR. In the source study's methods: The number of nucleated cells in each sample was estimated from the amplification of reference gene primers within the assay. To quantify the absolute abundance of each unique TCRbeta CDR3 rearrangement, sequence reads were collapsed and filtered. For each sample, productive Simpson clonality was calculated as the square root of Simpson's diversity index over productive rearrangements. The source is immuneACCESS, and TCRdb retained only in-frame sequences with V and J called. Part of the clones is not carried over; for the studies checked, unresolved V genes explain less than half of this, and the remainder is unexplained. V, J and clone size reflect that table, while D and trimming were determined from the DNA. This sample is represented by some 220,000 clones; approximately 87% of them were singletons. Approximately 2.8% of the sample goes to the ten largest clones.

Reading from cysteine to phenylalanine, the CDR3 counts 15 amino acids. The retained sequence is limited to the CDR3, 45 bases, with the frame set at the first base. V loses 6 bases at its end and J loses 1 base; junction bases beyond the gene matches: 7. CDR1 and CDR2, per the germline V gene (reference sequence), are MNHEY and SMNVEV. This receptor chain uses TRBV27 and TRBJ2-3, and 7 junctional nucleotides match TRBD2. The TCR sequence derives from a woman aged 45-59 years in a cohort exposed to, infected with or recovered from COVID-19 (not recorded which). Sequencing used PBMCs or T cells enriched from blood (not recorded which). The sequenced DNA: TGTGCCAGCAGCCGGGGGGTCCTTGGCACAGATACGCAGTATTTT. Translation gives CASSRGVLGTDTQYF.